Shown below are 4 T cell receptor beta chains from a single sample sequenced in a study of neurological immune-mediated disorders. TCRdb processed the 5' RACE reads anew with MiXCR; each CDR3 protein has one entry. The sample records tens of thousands of distinct CDR3 sequences, approximately 5.1% being singletons. Sequencing was performed on CD4+ T cells from blood. All receptors derive from a man aged 18 to 29 in good health.

This clonotype is labeled medium-sized. V and J are TRBV25-1 and TRBJ1-2; D gene ambiguous. The CDR3 length is 13 residues. V gave up 5 bases and J gave up 7 bases, with 14 bases separating them. The germline V gene encodes CDR1 MGHDK and CDR2 SYGVNS. CDR3 sequence (DNA): TGTGCCAGCAGTTATTCTCGGTGGGGTGGCTACACCTTC. Protein: CASSYSRWGGYTF.

The table lists this clonotype with many counts. This chain connects TRBV5-1 to TRBJ1-3; D is undetermined. This CDR3 spans 16 amino acids. The germline V and J ends were trimmed by 4 bases and 0 bases, with 14 bases remaining between them. CDR1 and CDR2 (germline): SGHRS, YFSETQ. The chain's CDR3 is CASSPTYTSSGNTIYF. The CDR3 nucleotides read TGCGCCAGCAGCCCTACCTACACCAGCTCTGGAAACACCATATATTTT.

This clonotype has a count of ten or more. The chain couples TRBV3-1 to TRBJ2-1; the D gene is possibly TRBD2 (5 bases). CDR3 length: 15 residues. V lost 4 bases, J lost 3 bases, and 13 bases lay in between. Germline assignment: CDR1 LGHDT and CDR2 YNNKEL (reference sequence). In nucleotides, the CDR3 is TGTGCCAGCAGCCTTTCTAGCACCCGCTACAATGAGCAGTTCTTC. Protein: CASSLSSTRYNEQFF.

This clonotype came up many times. The gene calls are TRBV5-1 and TRBJ1-1; 7 bases match TRBD1. Unmatched junction bases numbered 4, after V lost 4 bases and J lost 4 bases. This CDR3 has 13 residues. From germline, CDR1 is SGHRS and CDR2 YFSETQ. The CDR3 region is CASSTDRITEAFF. In DNA, the CDR3 is TGCGCCAGCAGCACGGACAGGATCACTGAAGCTTTCTTT.